This entry is about one T cell receptor beta chain. Amplified regions were TCR beta CDR3 sequences from RNA transcripts. Researchers ran a first-round RT-PCR on the TCR CDR3 using the HTBI primer set. TCRdb re-called the multiplex PCR reads through MiXCR, storing one row per CDR3 protein. The sample has more than 500,000 distinct CDR3 sequences, about 46% seen once; the top ten hold about 43%. Trimming removed 1 base from V and 9 bases from J, with 27 bases in between. Germline CDR1 DFQATT, CDR2 SNEGSKA (reference sequence). The CDR3 has 17 amino acids. The sample originates from a study of T cells in Graves' hyperthyroidism and ophthalmopathy.

V usage is TRBV20-1 and J usage is TRBJ2-5, with D perhaps matching TRBD1 (7 bases). The sequence was obtained from an adult woman with Graves' disease, either hyperthyroidism or ophthalmopathy (not recorded which). Material: peripheral blood or thyroid tissue (not recorded which). CDR3 loop: CSARGGTGVGGNQPQYF. The CDR3, as DNA: TGCAGTGCTAGAGGAGGAACAGGGGTCGGGGGCAATCAGCCCCAGTACTTC.